The entry that follows covers one T cell receptor beta chain sequence. Its specificity is unknown. Germline V lookup: CDR1 SGHTA, CDR2 FQGNSA. This CDR3 has 19 residues. With 0 bases clipped from V and 4 bases from J, the junction kept 17 bases outside the gene matches. The data originate from a study of persistence of HIV-infected CD4 T cells. Anti-CD3/anti-CD28 beads served as a nonspecific positive control stimulus. Sorting of responding CD4+ T cells relied on upregulated CD40 ligand together with CD69. The libraries were made with immunoSEQ version 4 in survey mode. Sequencing was performed with immunoSEQ multiplex PCR; in TCRdb, only in-frame clones are kept and a portion is missing. The sample records roughly 43,000 clones, roughly nine tenths being singletons.

Sequenced here: CD4+ T cells sorted from PBMCs after approximately 20-hour stimulation, sampled from a patient who received antiretroviral therapy. The chain employs TRBV7-2 and TRBJ1-2; TRBD1 matches at 7 bases. This receptor was taken from an adult man with HIV who was CMV-seropositive. The CDR3 region is CASSLAPTGAAVGLYGYTF. CDR3 sequence (DNA): TGTGCCAGCAGCTTAGCGCCTACAGGGGCGGCCGTGGGTCTCTATGGCTACACCTTC.